The 30 T cell receptor beta chains presented below share a single source sample, sequenced in a study of blood T cell repertoires in COVID-19. Profiling relied on immunoSEQ multiplex PCR, and the TCRdb table lists in-frame clones only, not all of them. The data contain 250,000 or so clones, about 85% of them singletons. Sequencing input: PBMCs or T cells enriched from blood (not recorded which). Receptors originate from a woman in her forties or fifties who had been exposed to COVID-19.

The chain recombines TRBV9 with TRBJ1-2, with D unclear. V lost 3 bases to trimming and J lost 2 bases, with 11 bases between them. Germline assignment: CDR1 SGDLS and CDR2 YYNGEE. CDR3 length: 14 amino acids. The CDR3 DNA is TGTGCCAGCAGCGCGGGATTAGGCAACTATGGCTACACCTTC. It codes for CASSAGLGNYGYTF.

The genes are TRBV7-9 and TRBJ2-2; TRBD1 is a possible D gene (6 bases). This CDR3 has 13 residues. Per germline, CDR1 SEHNR and CDR2 FQNEAQ (reference sequence). Trimming removed 5 bases from V and 4 bases from J, with 8 bases in between. The CDR3 spells CASSVTGTGELFF. The CDR3 DNA reads as TGTGCCAGCAGCGTGACAGGCACCGGGGAGCTGTTTTTT.

This chain connects TRBV30 to TRBJ2-1; D is uncertain. The CDR3 loop spans 13 amino acids. Germline assignment: CDR1 GTSNPN and CDR2 SVGIG (reference sequence). The V end lost 2 bases, the J end lost 5 bases, and 10 bases lay between the germline ends. CDR3 region: CAWSRMENNEQFF. CDR3 sequence (DNA): TGTGCCTGGAGTCGAATGGAGAACAATGAGCAGTTCTTC.

This clone occurred a few times. The CDR3 coding sequence is TGTGCCAGCAGCTTAGAGGGGGGGCTCATCTCTGGAAACACCATATATTTT. Translating gives CASSLEGGLISGNTIYF. V is TRBV7-9 and J is TRBJ1-3, with TRBD1 as a possible D gene (6 bases). CDR3 length equals 17 residues. Germline V gives CDR1 SEHNR, CDR2 FQNEAQ (reference sequence). V was cut by 1 base and J by 0 bases, with 13 bases left in between.

This clone was found once. CDR3: CASSQVQRTGELFF. CDR3 DNA: TGTGCCAGCAGCCAAGTCCAGCGTACCGGGGAGCTGTTTTTT. The chain carries TRBV14 and TRBJ2-2; D call uncertain. V gave up 1 base and J gave up 5 bases, with 8 bases separating them. Germline lookup yields CDR1 SGHDN and CDR2 FVKESK. This CDR3 spans 14 amino acids.

The DNA for the CDR3 is TGTGCCATCAGTCGGGTGGGGGGACAGGGCAATCAGCCCCAGCATTTT. As protein: CAISRVGGQGNQPQHF. The chain uses TRBV10-3 and TRBJ1-5, with 8 nucleotides matching TRBD1. J was trimmed by 2 bases and V by 5 bases; bases with no gene match: 8. Germline V gene data show CDR1 as ENHRY and CDR2 as SYGVKD. CDR3 length: 16 amino acids.

The rearrangement joins TRBV7-8 to TRBJ2-1; 8 bases match TRBD1. This CDR3 contains 17 residues. V gave up 4 bases and J gave up 4 bases; unmatched junction bases: 12. The V gene's germline CDR1 is SGHVS and CDR2 FQNEAQ. The CDR3 DNA is TGTGCCAGCAGCTCCCCGAGGGGTCAGGGGGCTTACAATGAGCAGTTCTTC. Its protein is CASSSPRGQGAYNEQFF.

This sequence joins TRBV29-1 and TRBJ2-5; 9 nucleotides align to TRBD1. The germline V gene has CDR1 SQVTM and CDR2 ANQGSEA. The CDR3 sequence is 12 residues long. With V trimmed by 6 bases and J by 4 bases, 3 bases remained unmatched. CDR3 nucleotides: TGCAGCGTCGGACAGGGGATAGAGACCCAGTACTTC. Protein product: CSVGQGIETQYF.

This chain uses TRBV24-1 with TRBJ2-5; 9 bases line up with TRBD2. The J segment lost 8 bases and the V segment lost 3 bases, leaving 9 bases of the junction unmatched. CDR3 length equals 15 residues. The germline V gene encodes CDR1 KGHDR and CDR2 SFDVKD. The CDR3 sequence is CATSDPRETSGTQYF. CDR3 coding DNA: TGTGCCACCAGTGATCCGCGGGAGACTAGCGGAACCCAGTACTTC.

The chain links TRBV7-9 to TRBJ1-2; possibly TRBD1 for D (6 bases). The CDR3 loop spans 16 amino acids. The V end lost 1 base, the J end lost 8 bases, and 20 bases lay between the germline ends. Germline CDR1 is SEHNR and CDR2 is FQNEAQ (reference sequence). DNA of the CDR3: TGTGCCAGCAGCTTAGTCGGCAGGGGACGAAAGTTGGGCTACACCTTC. Translating gives CASSLVGRGRKLGYTF.

This clone was seen a single time. The J gene is TRBJ1-5, the V gene TRBV18; tentatively, D is TRBD1 (5 bases). The ends were cut back, 1 base at V and 2 bases at J, with 6 bases in the middle. The V gene's germline CDR1 is KGHSH and CDR2 LQKENI. The CDR3 sequence is 14 residues long. This CDR3 reads CASSPQGRNQPQHF. As DNA, the CDR3 is TGTGCCAGCTCACCACAGGGGCGCAATCAGCCCCAGCATTTT.

The rearrangement links TRBV5-1 to TRBJ2-1; 10 bases match TRBD2. The V and J ends lost 0 bases and 6 bases, in that order; junction bases with no gene match: 3. The CDR3 contains 15 residues. CDR1 SGHRS and CDR2 YFSETQ come from the germline V gene. The CDR3 sequence is CASSLDTSGVNEQFF. The CDR3 DNA sequence: TGCGCCAGCAGCTTGGATACTAGCGGGGTCAATGAGCAGTTCTTC.

CDR3 sequence reads: CSAPSNRGTTGGYTF. The CDR3 DNA is TGCAGCGCCCCTTCAAACCGGGGAACGACAGGGGGCTACACCTTC. This chain uses TRBV29-1 with TRBJ1-2, with 7 bases aligning to TRBD1. Germline V CDR1 and CDR2: SQVTM, ANQGSEA. V was clipped by 7 bases and J by 8 bases; unmatched bases: 19. CDR3 size: 15 residues.

The chain employs TRBV4-3 and TRBJ1-1, with D tentatively TRBD1 (6 bases). The ends were cut back, 2 bases at V and 6 bases at J, with 13 bases in the middle. The CDR3 is made up of 14 amino acids. The germline gives CDR1 LGHNA, CDR2 YSLEER. The CDR3 nucleotides are TGCGCCAGCAGCCAAATTTCGGGGGGCCCTGAAGCTTTCTTT. It yields the protein CASSQISGGPEAFF.

The V and J genes are TRBV3-1 (or the pseudogene TRBV3-2) and TRBJ2-1; the D gene is possibly TRBD2 (7 bases). Germline CDR1 LGHDT, CDR2 YNNKEL (reference sequence). V gave up 1 base and J gave up 3 bases, with 10 bases separating them. This CDR3 comprises 15 residues. The CDR3 region has the DNA TGTGCCAGCAGCCAAGGCGGGGGCCGCTACAATGAGCAGTTCTTC. Amino acid sequence: CASSQGGGRYNEQFF.

CDR3 sequence: CASSSDSYNSPLHF. CDR3 nucleotide sequence: TGTGCCAGCAGTTCCGACAGCTATAATTCACCCCTCCACTTT. The chain links TRBV2 to TRBJ1-6, with a possible D match to TRBD1 (5 bases). This CDR3 comprises 14 residues. V lost 5 bases and J 3 bases, leaving 8 bases between the germline ends. CDR1 SNHLY and CDR2 FYNNEI come from the germline V gene.

The rearrangement links TRBV19 to TRBJ1-1; D is possibly TRBD1 (5 bases). CDR3 length: 15 residues. Germline V CDR1 and CDR2: LNHDA, SQIVND (reference sequence). The V end was cut by 2 bases, the J end by 1 base, with 11 bases between. In DNA, the CDR3 is TGTGCCAGTAGTATAAGGCCTACAGGGAACACTGAAGCTTTCTTT. Its protein product is CASSIRPTGNTEAFF.

There are a few counts of this clone. V gene TRBV5-1 combines with J gene TRBJ1-1; D call uncertain. This CDR3 comprises 12 residues. V was cut by 2 bases and J by 5 bases, with 7 bases left in between. The germline V gene has CDR1 SGHRS and CDR2 YFSETQ. In DNA, the CDR3 is TGCGCCAGCAGCTTCGCGGGGACTGAAGCTTTCTTT. This codes for CASSFAGTEAFF.

The chain combines TRBV3-1 (or the pseudogene TRBV3-2) with TRBJ2-7; TRBD2 matches 8 bases. With 6 bases clipped from V and 6 bases from J, the junction kept 10 bases outside the gene matches. The CDR3 has 14 residues. Germline-derived CDR1 and CDR2 are LGHDT and YNNKEL (reference sequence). In nucleotides, the CDR3 is TGTGCCAGCAGACCGGGGGGGATTTATGGCGAGCAGTACTTC. Protein: CASRPGGIYGEQYF.

The chain is built from TRBV6-5 and TRBJ2-3, with D maybe TRBD2 (6 bases). Trimming took off 5 bases at V and 4 bases at J, with 13 bases between the two ends. The germline V gene has CDR1 MNHEY and CDR2 SVGAGI. The CDR3 spans 14 residues. In DNA form, the CDR3 reads TGTGCCAGCAGTCCGGACCGGAGGGCAGATACGCAGTATTTT. Protein product: CASSPDRRADTQYF.

In regard to this clone: The same CDR3 also results from other DNA sequences found in this sample. The chain joins TRBV27 to TRBJ1-5; perhaps TRBD1 as D (6 bases). Per germline, CDR1 MNHEY and CDR2 SMNVEV (reference sequence). Trimming took off 2 bases at V and 4 bases at J, with 6 bases between the two ends. The CDR3 is 13 amino acids. The CDR3 DNA reads as TGTGCCAGCAGTTTAAGGGGGAATCAGCCCCAGCATTTT. Residues: CASSLRGNQPQHF.

This chain joins TRBV5-6 and TRBJ1-1; 8 nucleotides match TRBD1. The J segment lost 8 bases and the V segment lost 1 base, leaving 4 bases of the junction unmatched. The V gene's germline CDR1 is SGHDT and CDR2 YYEEEE. The CDR3 loop spans 13 amino acids. CDR3 residues: CASSLSGGSEAFF. The CDR3 DNA follows: TGTGCCAGCAGCTTGTCAGGGGGCTCGGAAGCTTTCTTT.

This clone was seen only once. This sequence joins TRBV2 and TRBJ1-1, with 10 bases that match TRBD1. The CDR3 totals 16 residues. Germline V gives CDR1 SNHLY, CDR2 FYNNEI. The trim removed 8 bases at V and 8 bases at J, leaving 17 bases unmatched. The CDR3 nucleotides are TGTGCCAGCGATCTAATTGCCGGGACAGGGGCCTCCGAAGCTTTCTTT. Translated, it gives CASDLIAGTGASEAFF.

V is TRBV18 and J is TRBJ1-1, with TRBD1 identical over 11 bases. CDR1 is KGHSH and CDR2 is LQKENI in the germline V gene. The CDR3 contains 17 residues. Trimming cost V 3 bases and J 3 bases; bases outside gene matches: 9. The CDR3 loop is CASSPGGTGGHYTEAFF. The CDR3 bases are TGTGCCAGCTCACCTGGGGGGACAGGGGGGCATTACACTGAAGCTTTCTTT.

The V and J genes are TRBV28 and TRBJ2-7; D might be TRBD1 (6 bases). Trimming cost V 4 bases and J 12 bases, with 19 bases left between them. The CDR3 sequence is 13 residues long. Germline loops: CDR1 MDHEN, CDR2 SYDVKM. CDR3 sequence: CASSWDQGQPSYF. The CDR3 DNA sequence: TGTGCCAGCAGTTGGGATCAAGGACAGCCCTCGTACTTC.

The gene calls are TRBV5-1 and TRBJ1-1; D unclear. Germline CDR1 and CDR2: SGHRS and YFSETQ. The V gene lost 5 bases and the J gene lost 2 bases, with 10 bases spanning the gap. CDR3 size: 13 residues. The CDR3 DNA is TGCGCCAGCAGGTACAGCTCAAACACTGAAGCTTTCTTT. Translation: CASRYSSNTEAFF.

J is TRBJ1-3 and V is TRBV6-5; D is uncertain. Germline values: CDR1 MNHEY, CDR2 SVGAGI. The CDR3 covers 12 residues. Trimming removed 5 bases from V and 3 bases from J, with 5 bases in between. Here the CDR3 reads CASSPGGNTIYF. The CDR3 coding sequence is TGTGCCAGCAGTCCGGGTGGAAACACCATATATTTT.

The chain links TRBV30 to TRBJ1-5; 9 nucleotides align to TRBD1. Trimming took 3 bases from V and 11 from J; bases not matched to a gene: 11. CDR1 GTSNPN and CDR2 SVGIG come from the germline V gene (reference sequence). The CDR3 totals 14 residues. CDR3 DNA sequence: TGTGCCTGGAGCGACGGACAGGGGCACCTGGCCCAGCATTTT. This sequence encodes CAWSDGQGHLAQHF.

The chain combines TRBV19 with TRBJ2-3; TRBD1 matches at 8 bases. Germline V gene data show CDR1 as LNHDA and CDR2 as SQIVND (reference sequence). CDR3 length: 16 residues. The J segment lost 7 bases and the V segment lost 1 base, leaving 10 bases of the junction unmatched. The CDR3 region is CASSIARDRMIHTQYF. As DNA, the CDR3 is TGTGCCAGTAGTATAGCCCGGGACAGGATGATACATACGCAGTATTTT.

The gene calls are TRBV25-1 and TRBJ2-3; TRBD2 matches 8 bases. Germline V gives CDR1 MGHDK, CDR2 SYGVNS. The CDR3 is made up of 17 amino acids. With 1 base clipped from V and 2 bases from J, the junction kept 8 bases outside the gene matches. The CDR3 bases are TGTGCCAGCAGTGAATCTACTAGCGGACTCTTCACAGATACGCAGTATTTT. Encoded protein: CASSESTSGLFTDTQYF.